Presented here are 6 T cell receptor beta chains from one specimen sequenced in a study of PD-L1 blockade in urothelial cancer. Profiled with immunoSEQ multiplex PCR; TCRdb holds only in-frame clones, not every one. This sample yields some 29,000 clones, of which around 87% are seen a single time; around 1.9% belongs to the top ten. This specimen consisted of PBMCs, obtained around atezolizumab (anti-PD-L1) treatment. The source of these receptors is a middle-aged man with urothelial cancer.

The V and J genes are TRBV5-8 and TRBJ2-1; 7 nucleotides line up with TRBD1. Germline CDR1 and CDR2: SGHTS and YDEGEE. J was trimmed by 7 bases and V by 0 bases; bases with no gene match: 4. The CDR3 consists of 14 residues. The CDR3 DNA is TGTGCCAGCAGCTTGGTCGGGGACAGAAATGAGCAGTTCTTC. This codes for CASSLVGDRNEQFF.

There are a few counts of this clone. CDR3 coding DNA: TGTGCCACAAAGACAGGGGTCAATCAGCCCCAGCATTTT. It yields the protein CATKTGVNQPQHF. The rearrangement joins TRBV19 to TRBJ1-5; 8 positions match TRBD1. The CDR3 is 13 residues long. The V and J ends lost 10 bases and 3 bases, in that order; junction bases with no gene match: 5. Germline CDR1 LNHDA, CDR2 SQIVND (reference sequence).

This chain links TRBV18 with TRBJ1-1, with D perhaps TRBD1 (5 bases). Germline loops: CDR1 KGHSH, CDR2 LQKENI. Trimming took off 2 bases at V and 6 bases at J, with 19 bases between the two ends. The CDR3 sequence is 16 residues long. The CDR3 reads CASSPRLGQSLSEAFF. The DNA of the CDR3 is TGTGCCAGCTCACCAAGATTAGGACAATCCCTCTCTGAAGCTTTCTTT.

V is TRBV7-6 and J is TRBJ1-6; D uncertain. From germline, CDR1 is SGHVS and CDR2 FNYEAQ. There are 13 residues in the CDR3. With 1 base removed from V and 12 bases from J, the gap between germline ends came to 10 bases. DNA of the CDR3: TGTGCCAGCAGCTTAGGGCACCTCAAACCCCTCCACTTT. It yields the protein CASSLGHLKPLHF.

The chain employs TRBV27 and TRBJ1-5; D gene uncertain. Germline-derived CDR1 and CDR2 are MNHEY and SMNVEV (reference sequence). Trimming removed 0 bases from V and 0 bases from J, with 9 bases in between. The CDR3 spans 16 residues. This CDR3 is CASSLSSENSNQPQHF. In DNA, the CDR3 is TGTGCCAGCAGTTTATCGAGTGAGAATAGCAATCAGCCCCAGCATTTT.

The genes are TRBV11-3 and TRBJ2-2, with D possibly TRBD1 on 6 matching bases. V dropped 3 bases and J dropped 7 bases, with 9 bases sitting between them. Germline V lookup: CDR1 SGHNT, CDR2 YENEEA. This CDR3 has 13 residues. CDR3 DNA sequence: TGTGCCAGCAGCTTCGAGACAGGCGGGGAGCTGTTTTTT. Translated: CASSFETGGELFF. Filled out from reference TRBV11-3 and TRBJ2-2, the complete variable domain reads EAGVVQSPRYKIIEKKQPVAFWCNPISGHNTLYWYLQNLGQGPELLIRYENEEAVDDSQLPKDRFSAERLKGVDSTLKIQPAELGDSAVYLCASSFETGGELFFGEGSRLTVL.